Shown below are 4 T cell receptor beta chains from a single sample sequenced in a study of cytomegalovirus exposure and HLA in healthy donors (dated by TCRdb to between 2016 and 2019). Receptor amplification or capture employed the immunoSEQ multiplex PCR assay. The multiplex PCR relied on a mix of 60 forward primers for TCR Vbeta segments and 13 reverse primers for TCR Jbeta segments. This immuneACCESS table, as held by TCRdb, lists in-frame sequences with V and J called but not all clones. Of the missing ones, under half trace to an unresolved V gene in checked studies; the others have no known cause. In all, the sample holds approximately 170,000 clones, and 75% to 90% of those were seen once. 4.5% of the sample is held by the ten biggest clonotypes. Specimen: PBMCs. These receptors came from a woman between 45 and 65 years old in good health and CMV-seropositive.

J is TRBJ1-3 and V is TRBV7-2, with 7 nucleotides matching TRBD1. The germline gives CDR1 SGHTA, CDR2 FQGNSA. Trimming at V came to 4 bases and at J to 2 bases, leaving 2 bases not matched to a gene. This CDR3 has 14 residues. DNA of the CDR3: TGTGCCAGCAGCTCCGACAGGGCTGGAAACACCATATATTTT. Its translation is CASSSDRAGNTIYF.

CDR3 residues: CASSSLNEQFF. In nucleotides, the CDR3 is TGTGCCAGCAGTTCCCTCAATGAGCAGTTCTTC. V and J are TRBV6-5 and TRBJ2-1; unclear D gene. The V and J ends lost 4 bases and 6 bases respectively, with 4 bases between them. This CDR3 is 11 amino acids long. Germline CDR1 is MNHEY and CDR2 is SVGAGI.

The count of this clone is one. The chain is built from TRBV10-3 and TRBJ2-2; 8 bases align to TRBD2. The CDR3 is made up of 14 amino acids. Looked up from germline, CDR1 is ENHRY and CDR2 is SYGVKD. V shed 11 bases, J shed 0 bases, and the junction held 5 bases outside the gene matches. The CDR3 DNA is TGTGCCGCCGTAGCGGGAACGAACACCGGGGAGCTGTTTTTT. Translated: CAAVAGTNTGELFF.

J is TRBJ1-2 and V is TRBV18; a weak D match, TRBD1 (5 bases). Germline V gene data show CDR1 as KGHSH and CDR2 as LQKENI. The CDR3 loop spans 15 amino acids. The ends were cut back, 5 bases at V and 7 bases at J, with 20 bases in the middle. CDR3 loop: CASSSDSPAGGGYTF. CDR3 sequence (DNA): TGTGCCAGCTCATCCGATTCACCCGCCGGGGGTGGCTACACCTTC.